This TCR beta chain appears in the sequencing data of a study of cytomegalovirus exposure and HLA in healthy donors. Whole-study results and caveats: TCR beta chains numbering under 200 were designated cytomegalovirus-associated. The study had only CMV serostatus as immune exposure information. Later analysis suggested links between common viral pathogens and several top significant clusters. Researchers left out some V segments, among them TRBV6-2 and TRBV6-3, as indistinguishable.

In the PCR, 60 Vbeta and 13 Jbeta primers were used. Repertoires were generated with immunoSEQ multiplex PCR, while TCRdb's copy carries only in-frame clones and drops some. The sample lists about 180,000 clones, over 60% seen once, with around 5.7% in the top ten. From germline, CDR1 is SGHNT and CDR2 YENEEA. The CDR3 totals 14 residues. Trimming took 3 bases from V and 4 from J; bases not matched to a gene: 1. A remark on this clone: Its target is unknown.

The clonotype originates from a man aged 35 to 55 in good health and CMV-seronegative. The rearrangement uses TRBV11-3 and TRBJ2-3, with 10 bases fitting TRBD1. Sequencing was performed on PBMCs. The CDR3 DNA reads as TGTGCCAGCAGCTTCGGGACAGGGGCAGATACGCAGTATTTT. Translating it yields CASSFGTGADTQYF.